The present entry profiles one T cell receptor beta chain with its context. The CDR3 length is 14 residues. Trimming left V 6 bases short and J 2 bases short, with 13 bases between. In germline, CDR1 is MNHEY, CDR2 SMNVEV (reference sequence). These data belong to a study of blood T cell repertoires in COVID-19. Turning to the study itself: In each case, the material was cDNA or gDNA derived from T cells, B-cell-depleted T cells, or PBMCs.

Some clones are missing from TCRdb's copy, which holds only in-frame ones; the method was immunoSEQ multiplex PCR. The sample has approximately 200,000 clones, just under 85% seen once. This sequence was found in a woman aged 40 to 49 with acute COVID-19. The genes are TRBV27 and TRBJ1-2; D perhaps matches TRBD1 (6 bases). The material sequenced was PBMCs or T cells enriched from blood (not recorded which). CDR3 in DNA: TGTGCCAGCAGCCCGACAGGAGGAAACTATGGCTACACCTTC. Translating gives CASSPTGGNYGYTF.